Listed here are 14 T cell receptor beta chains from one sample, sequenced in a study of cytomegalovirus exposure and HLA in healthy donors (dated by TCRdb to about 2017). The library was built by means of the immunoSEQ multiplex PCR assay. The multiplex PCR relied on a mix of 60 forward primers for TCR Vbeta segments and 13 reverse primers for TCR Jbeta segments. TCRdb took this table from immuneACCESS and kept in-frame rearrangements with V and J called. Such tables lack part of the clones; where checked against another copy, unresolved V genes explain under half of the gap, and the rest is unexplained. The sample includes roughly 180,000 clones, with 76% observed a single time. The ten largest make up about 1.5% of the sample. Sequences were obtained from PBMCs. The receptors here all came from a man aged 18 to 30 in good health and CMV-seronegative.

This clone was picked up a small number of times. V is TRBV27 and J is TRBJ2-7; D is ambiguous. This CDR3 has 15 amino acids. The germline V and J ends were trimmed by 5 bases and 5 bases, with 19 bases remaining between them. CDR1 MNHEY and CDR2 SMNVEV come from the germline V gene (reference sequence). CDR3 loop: CASSVYGSSPNEQYF. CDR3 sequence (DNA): TGTGCCAGCAGTGTATACGGGTCTAGTCCCAACGAGCAGTACTTC.

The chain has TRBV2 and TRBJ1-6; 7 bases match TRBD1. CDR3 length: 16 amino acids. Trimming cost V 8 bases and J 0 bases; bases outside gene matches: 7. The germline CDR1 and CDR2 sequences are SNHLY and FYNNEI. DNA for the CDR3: TGTGCCAGCTGCCCGACAGGGAGCTCCTATAATTCACCCCTCCACTTT. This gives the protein CASCPTGSSYNSPLHF.

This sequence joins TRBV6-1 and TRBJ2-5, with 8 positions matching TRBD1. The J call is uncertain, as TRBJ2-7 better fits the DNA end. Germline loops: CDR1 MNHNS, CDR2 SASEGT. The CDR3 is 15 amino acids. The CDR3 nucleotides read TGTGCCAGCAGCGGCGACAGGGGCGCTCCCTACGAGCAGTACTTC. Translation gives CASSGDRGAPYEQYF.

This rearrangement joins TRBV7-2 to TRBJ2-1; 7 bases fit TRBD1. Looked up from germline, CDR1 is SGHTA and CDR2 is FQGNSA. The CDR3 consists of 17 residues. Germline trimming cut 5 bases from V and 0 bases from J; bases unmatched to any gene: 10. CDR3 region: CASSPGWGQSSYNEQFF. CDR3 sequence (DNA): TGTGCCAGCAGCCCGGGGTGGGGACAGAGCTCCTACAATGAGCAGTTCTTC.

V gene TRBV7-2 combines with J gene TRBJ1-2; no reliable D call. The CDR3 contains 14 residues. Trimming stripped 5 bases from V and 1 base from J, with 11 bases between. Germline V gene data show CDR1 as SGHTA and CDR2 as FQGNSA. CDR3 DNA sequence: TGTGCCAGCAGCCCCGGACGGGGTAACTATGGCTACACCTTC. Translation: CASSPGRGNYGYTF.

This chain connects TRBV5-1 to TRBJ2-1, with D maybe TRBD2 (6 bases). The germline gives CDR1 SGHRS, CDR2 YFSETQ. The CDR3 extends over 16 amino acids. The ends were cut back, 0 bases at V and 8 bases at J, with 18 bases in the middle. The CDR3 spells CASSLGGPGRSDEQFF. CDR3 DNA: TGCGCCAGCAGCTTGGGCGGGCCAGGGAGGTCGGATGAGCAGTTCTTC.

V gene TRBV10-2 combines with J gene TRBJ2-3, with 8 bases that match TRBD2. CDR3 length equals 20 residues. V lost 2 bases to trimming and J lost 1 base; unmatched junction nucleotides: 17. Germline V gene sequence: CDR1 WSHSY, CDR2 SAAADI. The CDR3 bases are TGCGCCAGCAGTGAGGTGGCTAGCGGGCGGCTTAACATCCGCACAGATACGCAGTATTTT. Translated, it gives CASSEVASGRLNIRTDTQYF.

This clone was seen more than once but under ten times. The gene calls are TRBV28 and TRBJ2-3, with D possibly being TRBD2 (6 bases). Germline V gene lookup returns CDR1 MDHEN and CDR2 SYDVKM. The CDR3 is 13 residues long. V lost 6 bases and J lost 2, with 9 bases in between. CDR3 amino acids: CASSRDFTDTQYF. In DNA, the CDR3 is TGTGCCAGCAGCCGGGACTTCACAGATACGCAGTATTTT. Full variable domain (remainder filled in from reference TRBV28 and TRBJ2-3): DVKVTQSSRYLVKRTGEKVFLECVQDMDHENMFWYRQDPGLGLRLIYFSYDVKMKEKGDIPEGYSVSREKKERFSLILESASTNQTSMYLCASSRDFTDTQYFGPGTRLTVL.

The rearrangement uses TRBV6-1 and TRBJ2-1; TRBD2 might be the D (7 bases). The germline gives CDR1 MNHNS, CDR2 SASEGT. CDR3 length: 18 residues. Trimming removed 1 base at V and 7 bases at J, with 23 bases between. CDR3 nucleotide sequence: TGTGCCAGCAGTGAAGGGGGGGGTTTGGGGGGCGCGAGGAATGAGCAGTTCTTC. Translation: CASSEGGGLGGARNEQFF.

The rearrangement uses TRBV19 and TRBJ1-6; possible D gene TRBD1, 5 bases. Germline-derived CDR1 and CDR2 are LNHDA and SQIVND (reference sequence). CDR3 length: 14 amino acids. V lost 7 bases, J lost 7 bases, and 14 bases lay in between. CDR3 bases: TGTGCCAGTACCCTCCGGACATCCAATTCACCCCTCCACTTT. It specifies CASTLRTSNSPLHF.

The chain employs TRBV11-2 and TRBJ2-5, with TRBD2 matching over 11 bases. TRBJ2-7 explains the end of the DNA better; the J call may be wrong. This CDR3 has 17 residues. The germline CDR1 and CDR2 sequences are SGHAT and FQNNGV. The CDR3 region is CASIRKGGLAGNYEQYF. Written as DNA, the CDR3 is TGTGCCAGCATCCGAAAAGGAGGACTAGCGGGCAACTACGAGCAGTACTTC.

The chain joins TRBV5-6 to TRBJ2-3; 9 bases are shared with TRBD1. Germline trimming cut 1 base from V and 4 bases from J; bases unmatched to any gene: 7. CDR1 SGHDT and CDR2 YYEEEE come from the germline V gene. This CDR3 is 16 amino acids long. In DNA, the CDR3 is TGTGCCAGCAGCTTGACAGGGGGCATTCGTTCAGATACGCAGTATTTT. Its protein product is CASSLTGGIRSDTQYF.

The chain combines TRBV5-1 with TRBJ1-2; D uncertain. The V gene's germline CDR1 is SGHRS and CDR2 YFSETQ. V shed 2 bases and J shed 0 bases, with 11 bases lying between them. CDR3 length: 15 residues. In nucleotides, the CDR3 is TGCGCCAGCAGCTTACGACCCGGAGCTAACTATGGCTACACCTTC. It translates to CASSLRPGANYGYTF.

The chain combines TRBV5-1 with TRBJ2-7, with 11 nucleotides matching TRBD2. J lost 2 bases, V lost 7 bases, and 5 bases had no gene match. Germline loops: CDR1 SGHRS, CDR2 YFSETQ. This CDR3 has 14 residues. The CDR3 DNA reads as TGCGCCAGCGGCCTAGCGGGGGGTACCTACGAGCAGTACTTC. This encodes CASGLAGGTYEQYF.